These 5 T cell receptor beta chains were all obtained from the same sample, sequenced in a study of blood T cell repertoires in COVID-19. Sequenced by immunoSEQ multiplex PCR; TCRdb stores in-frame clones only, minus some. This sample has tens of thousands of clones, with 70% to 85% found just once. The sequenced material came from peripheral blood. Receptors were obtained from a woman in her fifties or sixties with acute or convalescent COVID-19.

The chain joins TRBV12-5 to TRBJ2-1, with 9 bases aligning to TRBD2. Looked up from germline, CDR1 is LGHNT and CDR2 is FRNRAP. The CDR3 has 15 amino acids. J was trimmed by 3 bases and V by 4 bases; bases with no gene match: 4. The CDR3 region has the DNA TGTGCTAGTGGTTCTAATAGCGGGGGCTACAATGAGCAGTTCTTC. Translation: CASGSNSGGYNEQFF.

The chain uses TRBV19 and TRBJ2-3, with D possibly TRBD2 on 5 matching bases. The CDR3 totals 15 residues. The germline V gene has CDR1 LNHDA and CDR2 SQIVND (reference sequence). V lost 2 bases and J 2 bases, leaving 11 bases between the germline ends. The CDR3 coding sequence is TGTGCCAGTAGTATACGAGCTAGCCACACAGATACGCAGTATTTT. Protein sequence: CASSIRASHTDTQYF.

This clone was recorded once. The rearrangement links TRBV4-3 to TRBJ1-1; D remains ambiguous. The CDR3 is made up of 13 amino acids. V lost 3 bases and J 3 bases, leaving 8 bases between the germline ends. In germline, CDR1 is LGHNA, CDR2 YSLEER. The CDR3 nucleotides are TGCGCCAGCAGCCACCGGTTGGACACTGAAGCTTTCTTT. Protein: CASSHRLDTEAFF.

This chain uses TRBV20-1 with TRBJ1-5; tentative D call: TRBD1 (5 bases). The CDR3 length is 15 residues. Germline lookup yields CDR1 DFQATT and CDR2 SNEGSKA (reference sequence). Between the trimmed V and J ends, which lost 3 bases and 0 bases, there was a span of 12 bases. DNA for the CDR3: TGCAGTGCTAGTAACGCACAGGCTAGCAATCAGCCCCAGCATTTT. This encodes CSASNAQASNQPQHF.

This clone was found a few times. The chain recombines TRBV18 with TRBJ1-1, with 9 nucleotides matching TRBD1. J lost 3 bases, V lost 2 bases, and 10 bases had no gene match. The CDR3 covers 17 residues. Germline V gene sequence: CDR1 KGHSH, CDR2 LQKENI. In DNA form, the CDR3 reads TGTGCCAGCTCACCAAGGGGCAAACAGGGGGCGGACACTGAAGCTTTCTTT. Its protein product is CASSPRGKQGADTEAFF.